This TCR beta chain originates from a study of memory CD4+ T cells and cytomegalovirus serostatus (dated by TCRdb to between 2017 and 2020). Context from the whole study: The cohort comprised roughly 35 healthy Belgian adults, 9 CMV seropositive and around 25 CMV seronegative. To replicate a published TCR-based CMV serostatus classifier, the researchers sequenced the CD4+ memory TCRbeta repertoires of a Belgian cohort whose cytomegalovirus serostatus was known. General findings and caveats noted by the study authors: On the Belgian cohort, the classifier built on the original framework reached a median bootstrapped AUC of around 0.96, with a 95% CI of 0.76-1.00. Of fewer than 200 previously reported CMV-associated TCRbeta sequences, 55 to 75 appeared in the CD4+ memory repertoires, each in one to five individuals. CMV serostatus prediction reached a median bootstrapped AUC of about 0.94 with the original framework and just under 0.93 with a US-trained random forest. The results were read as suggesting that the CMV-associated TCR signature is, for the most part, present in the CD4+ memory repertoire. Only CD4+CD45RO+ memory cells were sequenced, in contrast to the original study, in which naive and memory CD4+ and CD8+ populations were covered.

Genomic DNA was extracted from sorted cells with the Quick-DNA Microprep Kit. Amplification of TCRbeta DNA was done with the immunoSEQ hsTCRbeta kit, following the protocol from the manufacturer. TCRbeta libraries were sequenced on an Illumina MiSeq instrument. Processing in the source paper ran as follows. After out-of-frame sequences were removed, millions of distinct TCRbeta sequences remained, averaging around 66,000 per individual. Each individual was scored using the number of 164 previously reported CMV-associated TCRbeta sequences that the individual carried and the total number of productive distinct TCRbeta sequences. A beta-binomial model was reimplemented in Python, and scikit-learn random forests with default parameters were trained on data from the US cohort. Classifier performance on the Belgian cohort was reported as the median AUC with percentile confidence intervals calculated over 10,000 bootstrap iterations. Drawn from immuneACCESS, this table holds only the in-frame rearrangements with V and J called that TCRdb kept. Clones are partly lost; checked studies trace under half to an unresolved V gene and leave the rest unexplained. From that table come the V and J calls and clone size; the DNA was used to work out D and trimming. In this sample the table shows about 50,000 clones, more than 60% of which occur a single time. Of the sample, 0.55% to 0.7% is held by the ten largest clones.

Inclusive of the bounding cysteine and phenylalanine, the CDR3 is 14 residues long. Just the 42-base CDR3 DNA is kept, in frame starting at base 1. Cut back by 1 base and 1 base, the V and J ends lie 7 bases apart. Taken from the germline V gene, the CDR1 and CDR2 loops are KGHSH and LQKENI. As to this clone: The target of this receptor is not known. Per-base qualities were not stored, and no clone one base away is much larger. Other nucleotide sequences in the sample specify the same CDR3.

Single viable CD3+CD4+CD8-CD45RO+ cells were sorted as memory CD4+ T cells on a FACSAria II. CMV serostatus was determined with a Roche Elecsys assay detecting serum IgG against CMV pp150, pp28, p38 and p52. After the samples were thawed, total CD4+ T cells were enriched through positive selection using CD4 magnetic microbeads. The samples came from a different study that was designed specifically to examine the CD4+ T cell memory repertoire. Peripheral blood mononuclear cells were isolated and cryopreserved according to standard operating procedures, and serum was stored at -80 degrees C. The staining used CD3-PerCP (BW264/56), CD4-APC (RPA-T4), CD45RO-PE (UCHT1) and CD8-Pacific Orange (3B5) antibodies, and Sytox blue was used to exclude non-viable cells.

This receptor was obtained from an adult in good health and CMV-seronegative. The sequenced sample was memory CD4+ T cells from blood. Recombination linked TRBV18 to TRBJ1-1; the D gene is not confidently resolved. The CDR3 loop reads CASSPLQANTEAFF. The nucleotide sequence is TGTGCCAGCTCACCACTGCAGGCGAACACTGAAGCTTTCTTT.